A single sample is the source of the 18 T cell receptor beta chains below, sequenced in a study of cytomegalovirus exposure and HLA in healthy donors. Produced via immunoSEQ multiplex PCR; TCRdb's table is partial and in-frame only. The sample contains approximately 160,000 clones, roughly 84% of which appear only once. Sequenced: PBMCs. Receptors originate from a man aged 25 to 45 in good health and CMV-seropositive.

The chain combines TRBV7-6 with TRBJ2-7; TRBD1 matches at 10 bases. The V gene's germline CDR1 is SGHVS and CDR2 FNYEAQ. The CDR3 is 15 residues long. After removal of 3 bases from V and 5 bases from J, the junction contained 7 bases not matched to a gene. The CDR3, as DNA: TGTGCCAGCAGCTTGTTAGACAGGGGGCGAGACGAGCAGTACTTC. Amino acid sequence: CASSLLDRGRDEQYF.

J is TRBJ2-3 and V is TRBV5-4; D remains unclear. The CDR3 runs 15 residues. Deletions cut 0 bases from V and 4 bases from J, with 12 bases between. CDR1 is SGHNT and CDR2 is YYREEE in the germline V gene (reference sequence). The CDR3 region has the DNA TGTGCCAGCAGCTTGGGACTGGGTGTTCCAGATACGCAGTATTTT. It codes for CASSLGLGVPDTQYF.

The chain links TRBV2 to TRBJ2-3, with D unresolved. The CDR3 loop spans 16 amino acids. Trimming stripped 3 bases from V and 2 bases from J, with 15 bases between. Per germline, CDR1 SNHLY and CDR2 FYNNEI. This CDR3 is CASSDSLSLYTDTQYF. CDR3 nucleotides: TGTGCCAGCAGTGACTCCCTAAGCCTCTACACAGATACGCAGTATTTT.

In nucleotides, the CDR3 is TGTGCCAGCAGTCCGACAGGGTGGATGGTAGACACTGAAGCTTTCTTT. Protein sequence: CASSPTGWMVDTEAFF. The rearrangement joins TRBV27 to TRBJ1-1; the match to TRBD1 covers 7 bases. Looked up from germline, CDR1 is MNHEY and CDR2 is SMNVEV (reference sequence). This CDR3 region has 16 residues. The J segment lost 3 bases and the V segment lost 5 bases, leaving 12 bases of the junction unmatched.

A single count supports this clone. The chain links TRBV5-1 to TRBJ2-3, with D perhaps matching TRBD2 (5 bases). The CDR3 runs to 18 residues. Germline V gene data show CDR1 as SGHRS and CDR2 as YFSETQ. Trimming took 5 bases from V and 3 from J, leaving 25 bases between them. CDR3 region: CASSWLAAGGEQTDTQYF. The CDR3 region has the DNA TGCGCCAGCAGTTGGCTGGCCGCCGGAGGAGAACAAACAGATACGCAGTATTTT.

V gene TRBV14 combines with J gene TRBJ2-5; D not certain. In germline, CDR1 is SGHDN, CDR2 FVKESK. The V end lost 4 bases, the J end lost 5 bases, and 14 bases lay between the germline ends. This CDR3 has 14 residues. The CDR3 protein is CASSRAFVPETQYF. The CDR3 DNA reads as TGTGCCAGCAGCCGCGCATTTGTCCCCGAGACCCAGTACTTC.

This chain uses TRBV28 with TRBJ2-5, with D unclear. The CDR3 is made up of 16 amino acids. Germline V gives CDR1 MDHEN, CDR2 SYDVKM. With 5 bases removed from V and 2 bases from J, the gap between germline ends came to 18 bases. This chain's CDR3 is CASSKPDFIRQETQYF. The CDR3 DNA reads TGTGCCAGCAGTAAGCCAGACTTTATACGACAAGAGACCCAGTACTTC.

This chain connects TRBV18 to TRBJ1-5; tentatively, D is TRBD1 (6 bases). Trimming took 6 bases from V and 1 from J, leaving 10 bases between them. The CDR3 extends over 14 amino acids. Germline V gene data show CDR1 as KGHSH and CDR2 as LQKENI. In DNA, the CDR3 is TGTGCCAGCTCTTCACAGGGAAGCAATCAGCCCCAGCATTTT. It encodes CASSSQGSNQPQHF.

The sample holds one count of this clone. This chain links TRBV11-2 with TRBJ2-1; 9 bases align to TRBD2. This CDR3 comprises 15 residues. CDR1 is SGHAT and CDR2 is FQNNGV in the germline V gene. V was pared by 5 bases and J by 0 bases, with 2 bases of the junction left unmatched. CDR3 bases: TGTGCCAGCAGCCTTAGCGGGAGCTCCTACAATGAGCAGTTCTTC. Its protein product is CASSLSGSSYNEQFF.

In DNA form, the CDR3 reads TGTGCCTGGAGTCCTAAAACCACAGGGATCGGCACAGATACGCAGTATTTT. Translated, it gives CAWSPKTTGIGTDTQYF. The V call is TRBV30, the J call TRBJ2-3; a possible D gene is TRBD1 (6 bases). This CDR3 region has 17 residues. Germline CDR1 is GTSNPN and CDR2 is SVGIG (reference sequence). The ends were cut back, 2 bases at V and 1 base at J, with 19 bases in the middle.

Of note for this clone: The sample contains more than one DNA sequence encoding this CDR3. The chain couples TRBV6-1 to TRBJ1-5, with TRBD1 matching over 7 bases. J was trimmed by 3 bases and V by 3 bases; bases with no gene match: 2. From germline, CDR1 is MNHNS and CDR2 SASEGT. The length of the CDR3 is 14 residues. The CDR3 DNA reads as TGTGCCAGCAGTGACAGGGGGAACAATCAGCCCCAGCATTTT. Translating it yields CASSDRGNNQPQHF.

This clone came up once. V is TRBV11-2 and J is TRBJ2-7, with D tentatively TRBD2 (5 bases). The CDR3 has 17 residues. Germline V lookup: CDR1 SGHAT, CDR2 FQNNGV. V lost 1 base and J 0 bases, leaving 16 bases between the germline ends. Written as DNA, the CDR3 is TGTGCCAGCAGCTTAGGGGAGCGGCGGAAGAGCTCCTACGAGCAGTACTTC. It translates to CASSLGERRKSSYEQYF.

The genes are TRBV5-1 and TRBJ1-1, with 7 positions matching TRBD1. CDR1 is SGHRS and CDR2 is YFSETQ in the germline V gene. The CDR3 loop spans 15 amino acids. V shed 2 bases and J 2 bases; nucleotides not matched to a gene: 6. CDR3 in amino acids: CASSFLTGTNTEAFF. CDR3 DNA: TGCGCCAGCAGCTTCCTGACAGGGACCAACACTGAAGCTTTCTTT.

This sequence joins TRBV10-3 and TRBJ2-3; D gene uncertain. The germline V gene encodes CDR1 ENHRY and CDR2 SYGVKD. Trimming stripped 2 bases from V and 2 bases from J, with 8 bases between. The CDR3 extends over 14 amino acids. The CDR3 coding sequence is TGTGCCATCAGTGAGACCCAGGTCACAGATACGCAGTATTTT. Translated: CAISETQVTDTQYF.

Here the CDR3 reads CAITGGTGVSDGYTF. The CDR3 DNA reads TGTGCCATCACAGGAGGGACAGGGGTATCCGATGGCTACACCTTC. V and J are TRBV10-3 and TRBJ1-2, with 10 bases fitting TRBD1. After removal of 7 bases from V and 6 bases from J, the junction contained 11 bases not matched to a gene. Germline values: CDR1 ENHRY, CDR2 SYGVKD. The CDR3 is 15 residues long.

This clone was recorded once. The chain combines TRBV5-1 with TRBJ1-6; 7 positions match TRBD1. With V trimmed by 0 bases and J by 9 bases, 3 bases remained unmatched. CDR3 length: 14 residues. Per the germline V gene, CDR1 is SGHRS and CDR2 is YFSETQ. CDR3 region: CASSLEGAGSPLHF. CDR3 sequence (DNA): TGCGCCAGCAGCTTGGAGGGGGCTGGTTCACCCCTCCACTTT.

J is TRBJ2-5 and V is TRBV11-3; 12 bases map to TRBD2. V shed 4 bases and J 1 base; nucleotides not matched to a gene: 4. Germline values: CDR1 SGHNT, CDR2 YENEEA. This CDR3 is 16 amino acids long. The CDR3 loop is CASSSRTSGAQETQYF. The CDR3 bases are TGTGCCAGCAGCTCTAGGACTAGCGGGGCCCAAGAGACCCAGTACTTC.

The V call is TRBV11-2, the J call TRBJ2-1; 9 bases fit TRBD2. Germline CDR1 and CDR2: SGHAT and FQNNGV. V was pared by 5 bases and J by 9 bases, with 5 bases of the junction left unmatched. This CDR3 is built from 13 residues. The CDR3 spells CASSPPAGGEQFF. The CDR3, as DNA: TGTGCCAGCAGCCCCCCAGCGGGAGGTGAGCAGTTCTTC.